The present T cell receptor (beta chain) was sequenced within a study of blood T cell repertoires in COVID-19 (dated by TCRdb to 2020 to 2022). Concerning the study at large: Samples from collaborators originated in the United States, Italy and Spain and spanned both the acute and convalescent phases of COVID-19. The material from the prospective study consisted of cDNA or gDNA derived from T cells, B-cell-depleted T cells, or PBMCs. The dataset comprised deeply sampled blood TCRbeta repertoires from subjects exposed to, actively infected with, or recovered from COVID-19. The repertoires were released in a freely available public database intended as a resource for research on the immune response to SARS-CoV-2. The samples were drawn from two sources: the first 160 participants of the ongoing ImmuneRACE study, and 1,000 to 1,500 subjects contributed by 6 global collaborators. Nearly every sample came with metadata listing a de-identified subject ID, COVID-19 status, age in years and sex. Where HLA class I and class II types were available, the types were taken from metadata supplied by the sample provider, not from assay-based typing. On the study overall, not on this receptor specifically: The amount of clinical and demographic metadata varied by source and participant and was provided uncurated.

In this sample, this clone turned up a few times. Its cognate antigen has yet to be identified. It has no much larger one-base neighbor in the sample; base qualities were not kept. The collaborating institutions used their own protocols to collect whole blood in K2EDTA tubes. Collaborator samples were shipped for TCRbeta analysis as frozen whole blood, isolated PBMCs, or DNA extracted from either sample type. V lost 8 bases and J lost 4 bases, and the count of bases not matched to a germline gene is 7. According to the germline V gene (reference sequence), CDR1 reads LGHDT and CDR2 reads YNNKEL. The CDR3 covers 13 residues, taking in both the cysteine and the phenylalanine. Only the CDR3 DNA stays, 39 bases, in frame from base 1. The immunoSEQ Assay, a bias-controlled multiplex PCR, was used to amplify TCRbeta CDR3 regions from genomic DNA. The authors' pipeline ran thus. The number of nucleated cells in each sample was estimated from the amplification of reference gene primers within the assay. Sequence reads were collapsed and filtered to measure the absolute abundance of every unique TCRbeta CDR3 rearrangement. For each sample, productive Simpson clonality was calculated by taking the square root of Simpson's diversity index across productive rearrangements. TCRdb re-hosts the immuneACCESS table, in-frame sequences only. Its copies lack some clones; in the studies checked, an unresolved V gene accounts for under half of them, and the cause for the rest is not known. That table is the source of V, J and clone size, and D and trimming were worked out from the DNA. The sample profile shows approximately 72,000 clones; around four fifths of them were found once. The biggest ten clones account for 18% of the sample.

What was sequenced was peripheral blood. The source of this sequence is a woman aged 80 or over with acute or convalescent COVID-19. The chain joins TRBV3-1 (or the pseudogene TRBV3-2) to TRBJ1-2; the central 7 bases match TRBD1. DNA sequence: TGTGCCAGCCAGGGGGAGCTGGGCTATGGCTACACCTTC. Its protein is CASQGELGYGYTF.